One sample yielded the 29 T cell receptor beta chains listed below, sequenced in a study of T cell responses to AZD1222 COVID-19 vaccine (dated by TCRdb to the early 2020s). The receptor library was made with the immunoSEQ multiplex PCR assay. TCRdb mirrors the immuneACCESS table, restricted to in-frame sequences. Some clones are absent from its copies; in checked studies, under half trace to an unresolved V gene, and the reason for the others is unknown. This sample has tens of thousands of clones in its table, and approximately 91% of those were observed once. Jointly, the top ten make up approximately 21% of the sample. Explained via the paper, the time point label denotes: baseline before first vaccination. The sample in question was peripheral blood, obtained on day 0 of AZD1222 vaccination. The source of these receptors is an adult in good health.

This sequence joins TRBV6-6 and TRBJ2-5; the match to TRBD2 covers 8 bases. The CDR3 spans 14 residues. V lost 10 bases, J lost 2 bases, and 9 bases stayed unmatched. Germline CDR1 reads MNHNY; CDR2 reads SVGAGI (reference sequence). CDR3 sequence (DNA): TGTGCCACAGGAGGGCCTAGCGGGCAAGAGACCCAGTACTTC. Its translation is CATGGPSGQETQYF.

The J gene is TRBJ1-2, the V gene TRBV5-1; D gene ambiguous. The CDR3 loop spans 14 amino acids. V gave up 3 bases and J gave up 4 bases, with 13 bases separating them. The V gene's germline CDR1 is SGHRS and CDR2 YFSETQ. The CDR3 loop is CASSSNPYGYGYTF. The CDR3, as DNA: TGCGCCAGCAGCTCCAATCCTTATGGCTATGGCTACACCTTC.

This sequence joins TRBV18 and TRBJ1-2; D gene uncertain. CDR1 is KGHSH, CDR2 LQKENI, per germline. V lost 2 bases to trimming and J lost 2 bases, with 12 bases between them. The CDR3 covers 15 residues. CDR3 nucleotide sequence: TGTGCCAGCTCACCAACCGGAGGCAGCAACTATGGCTACACCTTC. This codes for CASSPTGGSNYGYTF.

This chain joins TRBV6-5 and TRBJ1-6, with no clear D. The germline V gene encodes CDR1 MNHEY and CDR2 SVGAGI. There are 13 residues in the CDR3. The V end lost 9 bases, the J end lost 0 bases, and 6 bases lay between the germline ends. The CDR3 reads CASSNSYNSPLHF. The CDR3 DNA is TGTGCCAGTTCCAACTCCTATAATTCACCCCTCCACTTT.

The CDR3 loop is CASSPPGLNESPLHF. The CDR3 DNA follows: TGTGCCAGCAGTCCTCCGGGGTTAAATGAGTCACCCCTCCACTTT. The rearrangement joins TRBV7-9 to TRBJ1-6; D not resolved. Germline V gene data show CDR1 as SEHNR and CDR2 as FQNEAQ (reference sequence). Trimming took 6 bases from V and 10 from J, leaving 19 bases between them. This CDR3 has 15 residues.

CDR3 DNA: TGTGCCAGCAGTTACTATCGCTCCTACAATGAGCAGTTCTTC. Translating it yields CASSYYRSYNEQFF. The chain links TRBV6-2 or TRBV6-3 to TRBJ2-1, with D unclear. Germline CDR1 and CDR2: MNHEY and SVGEGT. The CDR3 spans 14 residues. V gave up 1 base and J gave up 0 bases, with 4 bases separating them.

The chain joins TRBV6-5 to TRBJ1-6; weak D call: TRBD1 (5 bases). The CDR3 covers 15 residues. Looked up from germline, CDR1 is MNHEY and CDR2 is SVGAGI. Trimming removed 6 bases at V and 7 bases at J, with 16 bases between. The CDR3 reads CASRVQDRQNSPLHF. The DNA for the CDR3 is TGTGCCAGCAGGGTACAGGACCGACAAAATTCACCCCTCCACTTT.

The chain recombines TRBV3-1 (or the pseudogene TRBV3-2) with TRBJ1-2, with D perhaps matching TRBD1 (5 bases). The CDR3 runs to 12 residues. Germline loops: CDR1 LGHDT, CDR2 YNNKEL (reference sequence). V was trimmed by 2 bases and J by 7 bases, leaving 8 bases between them. The CDR3 spells CASSQTGAGYTF. The CDR3 coding sequence is TGTGCCAGCAGCCAAACCGGGGCTGGCTACACCTTC.

This chain links TRBV19 with TRBJ1-5, with D uncertain. V was trimmed by 2 bases and J by 1 base, leaving 15 bases between them. The length of the CDR3 is 17 residues. From germline, CDR1 is LNHDA and CDR2 SQIVND (reference sequence). CDR3 in DNA: TGTGCCAGTAGTATAAATCGTCCCACCGGGAGCAATCAGCCCCAGCATTTT. Amino acid sequence: CASSINRPTGSNQPQHF.

The genes are TRBV11-3 and TRBJ2-1; a possible D gene is TRBD1 (6 bases). V was shortened by 4 bases and J by 7 bases, with 8 bases between the two germline ends. Germline V gene data show CDR1 as SGHNT and CDR2 as YENEEA. The CDR3 is 12 amino acids. CDR3 amino acids: CASSWGRNEQFF. The CDR3 DNA sequence: TGTGCCAGCAGCTGGGGGCGGAATGAGCAGTTCTTC.

The V gene is TRBV7-2, the J gene TRBJ2-3; the match to TRBD2 covers 7 bases. J lost 10 bases, V lost 4 bases, and 14 bases had no gene match. The CDR3 length is 15 residues. Germline V gene data show CDR1 as SGHTA and CDR2 as FQGNSA. CDR3 region: CASSSPTSPRFAQYF. In DNA, the CDR3 is TGTGCCAGCAGCTCGCCGACTAGCCCCAGGTTTGCGCAGTATTTT.

The CDR3 sequence: CASSLAGGTTEAFF. Here the CDR3 DNA reads TGCGCCAGCAGCTTGGCGGGGGGGACCACTGAAGCTTTCTTT. The chain carries TRBV5-1 and TRBJ1-1; tentatively, D is TRBD1 (5 bases). Per the germline V gene, CDR1 is SGHRS and CDR2 is YFSETQ. With 0 bases removed from V and 4 bases from J, the gap between germline ends came to 10 bases. The CDR3 runs 14 residues.

This clone was counted between two and nine times. The chain joins TRBV12-5 to TRBJ2-5; TRBD2 agrees at 8 bases. Germline assignment: CDR1 LGHNT and CDR2 FRNRAP. The CDR3 extends over 16 amino acids. J lost 0 bases, V lost 0 bases, and 3 bases had no gene match. The CDR3 loop is CASGLVGGGYQETQYF. The CDR3 bases are TGTGCTAGTGGTTTGGTAGGCGGGGGGTACCAAGAGACCCAGTACTTC.

V and J are TRBV5-1 and TRBJ2-1; possible D gene TRBD1, 5 bases. CDR3 length equals 16 residues. Trimming pared 0 bases from V and 0 bases from J, leaving 10 bases between. The germline CDR1 and CDR2 sequences are SGHRS and YFSETQ. The CDR3 reads CASSLGQGSSYNEQFF. The CDR3 nucleotides read TGCGCCAGCAGCTTGGGCCAGGGTAGCTCCTACAATGAGCAGTTCTTC. Using reference TRBV5-1 and TRBJ2-1 for the parts outside the CDR3, the full variable domain is KAGVTQTPRYLIKTRGQQVTLSCSPISGHRSVSWYQQTPGQGLQFLFEYFSETQRNKGNFPGRFSGRQFSNSRSEMNVSTLELGDSALYLCASSLGQGSSYNEQFFGPGTRLTVL.

The rearrangement joins TRBV12-3 or TRBV12-4 to TRBJ1-2, with D unresolved. This CDR3 region has 13 residues. The germline V and J ends were trimmed by 8 bases and 2 bases, with 12 bases remaining between them. The CDR3 loop is CASGSVRNYGYTF. The CDR3 DNA follows: TGTGCCAGCGGAAGCGTCAGAAACTATGGCTACACCTTC.

V is TRBV9 and J is TRBJ2-3; D not certain. CDR3 size: 12 residues. Per the germline V gene, CDR1 is SGDLS and CDR2 is YYNGEE. V was clipped by 3 bases and J by 1 base, with 3 bases between them. CDR3 nucleotides: TGTGCCAGCAGCGCCCGCACAGATACGCAGTATTTT. Translating it yields CASSARTDTQYF.

The gene calls are TRBV29-1 and TRBJ2-5; no firm D call. This CDR3 is built from 11 residues. The germline V gene encodes CDR1 SQVTM and CDR2 ANQGSEA. Trimming left V 5 bases short and J 4 bases short, with 8 bases between. CDR3 sequence: CSVLLGETQYF. The CDR3 bases are TGCAGCGTTCTTCTGGGAGAGACCCAGTACTTC.

In DNA, the CDR3 is TGTGCCAGCAGCTTAGTAATTCGGGGGGCGCAGGATCCTGGCTACACCTTC. This sequence encodes CASSLVIRGAQDPGYTF. J is TRBJ1-2 and V is TRBV11-3; maybe TRBD1 (6 bases). Trimming left V 1 base short and J 7 bases short, with 22 bases between. CDR3 length: 17 amino acids. CDR1 is SGHNT, CDR2 YENEEA, per germline.

The chain has TRBV5-4 and TRBJ1-3; TRBD1 aligns across 9 bases. The CDR3 is made up of 17 amino acids. V lost 3 bases to trimming and J lost 4 bases; unmatched junction nucleotides: 11. The germline gives CDR1 SGHNT, CDR2 YYREEE (reference sequence). CDR3: CASSSPTGGLSGNTIYF. The CDR3 region has the DNA TGTGCCAGCAGCTCACCGACAGGGGGACTCTCGGGAAACACCATATATTTT.

The V call is TRBV11-2, the J call TRBJ1-5; D perhaps matches TRBD1 (5 bases). Trimming shortened V by 5 bases and J by 4 bases, and 15 bases separated the two germline ends. The CDR3 contains 15 residues. The germline CDR1 and CDR2 sequences are SGHAT and FQNNGV. The CDR3 reads CASSVAGTVNQPQHF. In DNA, the CDR3 is TGTGCCAGCAGCGTCGCCGGGACGGTGAATCAGCCCCAGCATTTT.

In this sample, this clone turned up once. The rearrangement joins TRBV7-9 to TRBJ2-5, with 7 bases aligning to TRBD1. J lost 4 bases, V lost 3 bases, and 11 bases had no gene match. This CDR3 has 16 residues. The germline gives CDR1 SEHNR, CDR2 FQNEAQ (reference sequence). CDR3 in amino acids: CASSFQQGRGRETQYF. The DNA for the CDR3 is TGTGCCAGCAGCTTCCAACAGGGGAGAGGGAGAGAGACCCAGTACTTC.

The sample holds one count of this clone. The J gene is TRBJ1-5, the V gene TRBV13; D is unresolved. CDR3 size: 17 residues. The ends were cut back, 3 bases at V and 6 bases at J, with 21 bases in the middle. Germline V gene lookup returns CDR1 PRHDT and CDR2 FYEKMQ (reference sequence). The CDR3 spells CASSLILLANGVQPQHF. For the CDR3, the DNA is TGTGCCAGCAGCTTGATCTTGTTGGCAAACGGAGTTCAGCCCCAGCATTTT.

The V gene is TRBV7-9, the J gene TRBJ1-1; tentative D call: TRBD1 (6 bases). The germline V and J ends were trimmed by 8 bases and 6 bases, with 16 bases remaining between them. Germline CDR1 and CDR2: SEHNR and FQNEAQ (reference sequence). The CDR3 spans 13 residues. CDR3 DNA sequence: TGTGCCAGCGTTGGGGGCCGGGCCGCTGAAGCTTTCTTT. Its protein is CASVGGRAAEAFF.

Points on this clone: Other DNA sequences in this specimen translate into the identical CDR3. V gene TRBV19 combines with J gene TRBJ1-5; 9 nucleotides line up with TRBD1. V was pared by 5 bases and J by 2 bases, with 4 bases of the junction left unmatched. The CDR3 sequence is 15 residues long. From germline, CDR1 is LNHDA and CDR2 SQIVND (reference sequence). This chain's CDR3 is CASSPTGGGNQPQHF. The CDR3 nucleotides read TGTGCCAGTAGTCCAACAGGGGGCGGCAATCAGCCCCAGCATTTT.

The table lists this clone with a count of one. V and J are TRBV6-6 and TRBJ1-6; D gene ambiguous. In germline, CDR1 is MNHNY, CDR2 SVGAGI (reference sequence). This CDR3 contains 11 residues. The V end lost 6 bases, the J end lost 14 bases, and 11 bases lay between the germline ends. The CDR3 is CASSYSSSLHF. CDR3 in DNA: TGTGCCAGCAGCTACAGTTCCTCCCTCCACTTT.

V usage is TRBV7-3 and J usage is TRBJ1-2, with D perhaps matching TRBD1 (5 bases). The V gene's germline CDR1 is SGHTA and CDR2 FQGTGA. Between the trimmed V and J ends, which lost 0 bases and 8 bases, there was a span of 10 bases. The CDR3 runs 13 residues. The CDR3 sequence: CASSLTSGRGYTF. In DNA form, the CDR3 reads TGTGCCAGCAGCTTAACATCAGGGCGCGGCTACACCTTC.

The gene calls are TRBV6-2 or TRBV6-3 and TRBJ2-1; D possibly matches TRBD1 or TRBD2 (5 bases each). Germline V gene lookup returns CDR1 MNHEY and CDR2 SVGEGT. The V end was cut by 6 bases, the J end by 7 bases, with 25 bases between. The CDR3 contains 17 residues. The CDR3 DNA reads TGTGCCAGCAGCCCAATTGGTTTTGGGGACGTTTCTAATGAGCAGTTCTTC. Residues: CASSPIGFGDVSNEQFF.

The chain has TRBV11-2 and TRBJ1-6; TRBD1 matches 9 bases. The CDR3 sequence is 15 residues long. V was clipped by 6 bases and J by 8 bases; unmatched bases: 8. Germline V lookup: CDR1 SGHAT, CDR2 FQNNGV. The CDR3: CASRTTGTGYSPLHF. The CDR3 coding sequence is TGTGCCAGCAGAACCACCGGGACAGGGTATTCACCCCTCCACTTT.

This chain uses TRBV5-4 with TRBJ2-3; no clear D gene. CDR1 and CDR2 (germline): SGHNT, YYREEE (reference sequence). The CDR3 consists of 15 residues. V dropped 0 bases and J dropped 0 bases, with 8 bases sitting between them. The DNA for the CDR3 is TGTGCCAGCAGCTTGGGTCGCTCTAGCACAGATACGCAGTATTTT. Amino acid sequence: CASSLGRSSTDTQYF.